This TCR beta chain is drawn from a study of early T cells in non-severe SARS-CoV-2 infection. V was clipped by 10 bases and J by 0 bases, with 19 bases between them. The germline CDR1 and CDR2 sequences are WNHNN and SYGVQD (reference sequence). The CDR3 is made up of 16 amino acids. TCRdb passed the 5' RACE reads through MiXCR, listing each CDR3 protein once. The sample lists more than 25,000 distinct CDR3 sequences; 5% to 7% were seen once. The table lists this clonotype with many counts. Input material: whole blood. The chain recombines TRBV10-1 with TRBJ1-5; D is perhaps TRBD1 (6 bases). The TCR sequence derives from an adult who was a healthcare worker with PCR-confirmed SARS-CoV-2 infection or an uninfected control (not recorded which). The CDR3: CAITITGNYSNQPQHF. The CDR3 bases are TGCGCCATCACAATCACAGGGAATTATAGCAATCAGCCCCAGCATTTT.